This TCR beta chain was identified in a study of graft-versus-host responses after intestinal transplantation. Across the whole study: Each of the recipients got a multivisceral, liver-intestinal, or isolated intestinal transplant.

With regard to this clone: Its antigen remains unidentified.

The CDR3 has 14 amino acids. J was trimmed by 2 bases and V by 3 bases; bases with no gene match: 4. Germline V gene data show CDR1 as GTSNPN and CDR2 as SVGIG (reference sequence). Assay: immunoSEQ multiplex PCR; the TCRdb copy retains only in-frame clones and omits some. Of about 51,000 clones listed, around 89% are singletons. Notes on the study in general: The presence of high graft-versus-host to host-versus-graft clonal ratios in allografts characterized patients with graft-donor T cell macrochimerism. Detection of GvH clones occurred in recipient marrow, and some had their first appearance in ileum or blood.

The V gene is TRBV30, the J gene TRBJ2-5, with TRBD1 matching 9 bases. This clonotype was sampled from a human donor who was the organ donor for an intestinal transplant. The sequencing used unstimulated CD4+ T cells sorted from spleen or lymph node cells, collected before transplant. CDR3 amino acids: CAWRTGTGQETQYF. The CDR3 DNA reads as TGTGCCTGGAGGACCGGGACAGGGCAAGAGACCCAGTACTTC.